Listed below are T cell receptor beta chains from one sample, sequenced in a study of regulatory T cells in long-lasting Graves disease. TCRdb independently ran MiXCR on the multiplex PCR reads; one entry per CDR3 protein. Among over 450,000 distinct CDR3 sequences listed, roughly 21% were seen once. Source: peripheral blood mononuclear cells (PBMCs), taken when the disease was refractory, from a patient treated with antithyroid drugs. The receptors shown here come from a female donor with Graves disease. Both conserved end residues are part of each CDR3. The order of the fields is V gene, J gene, CDR3 protein.

V gene: TRBV20-1
J gene: TRBJ1-1
CDR3 protein: CSAWDRGRAEAFF

V gene: TRBV14
J gene: TRBJ2-7
CDR3 protein: CASSQLGSRAKGVYEQYF

V gene: TRBV24-1
J gene: TRBJ2-5
CDR3 protein: CATSESGTGGWAQYF

V gene: TRBV12-3/TRBV12-4
J gene: TRBJ1-5
CDR3 protein: CASRAQGNQPQHF

V gene: TRBV28
J gene: TRBJ2-7
CDR3 protein: CASSLLQLDEQYF

V gene: TRBV2
J gene: TRBJ2-7
CDR3 protein: CASSENTDPSYEQYF

V gene: TRBV7-8
J gene: TRBJ2-7
CDR3 protein: CASSYSPSGRGSSEQYF

V gene: TRBV5-5
J gene: TRBJ2-1
CDR3 protein: CASSRTWGEQFF

V gene: TRBV11-2
J gene: TRBJ1-3
CDR3 protein: CASSFSSSSGNTIYF

V gene: TRBV20-1
J gene: TRBJ1-1
CDR3 protein: CSAPGQGVF

V gene: TRBV4-2
J gene: TRBJ1-1
CDR3 protein: CASSQDLEAFF

V gene: TRBV28
J gene: TRBJ2-1
CDR3 protein: CASSRRLGVDNEQFF

V gene: TRBV30
J gene: TRBJ1-2
CDR3 protein: CAYQTGTGYTF

V gene: TRBV12-5
J gene: TRBJ1-5
CDR3 protein: CASGFSGNQPQHF

V gene: TRBV6-1
J gene: TRBJ2-7
CDR3 protein: CASRRRDRFYEQYF

V gene: TRBV18
J gene: TRBJ2-7
CDR3 protein: CASSRGRDRAYEQYF

V gene: TRBV28
J gene: TRBJ2-1
CDR3 protein: CASSSWTSGRNEQFF

V gene: TRBV20-1
J gene: TRBJ1-5
CDR3 protein: CSAPPLDLSNQPQHF

V gene: TRBV13
J gene: TRBJ2-4
CDR3 protein: CASSLGTPEWNIQYF

V gene: TRBV5-1
J gene: TRBJ1-2
CDR3 protein: CASSSQTENSGYTF

V gene: TRBV7-9
J gene: TRBJ1-2
CDR3 protein: CASSLGQVLGGYTF

V gene: TRBV20-1
J gene: TRBJ1-5
CDR3 protein: CSAGTAFDQPQHF

V gene: TRBV28
J gene: TRBJ1-3
CDR3 protein: CASSLSIRSGNTIYF

V gene: TRBV10-3
J gene: TRBJ1-5
CDR3 protein: CAISESDRNQPQHF

V gene: TRBV5-6
J gene: TRBJ1-5
CDR3 protein: CASSSIHGNQPQHF

V gene: TRBV12-3/TRBV12-4
J gene: TRBJ1-5
CDR3 protein: CASSFGDQPPHF

V gene: TRBV5-1
J gene: TRBJ1-2
CDR3 protein: CASSPGQPTNTYGYTF

V gene: TRBV6-5
J gene: TRBJ2-5
CDR3 protein: CASSYSLRGPGETQYF

V gene: TRBV20-1
J gene: TRBJ1-2
CDR3 protein: CSATELGYTF

V gene: TRBV30
J gene: TRBJ1-5
CDR3 protein: CAWSVSHEGSQHF

V gene: TRBV6-5
J gene: TRBJ1-1
CDR3 protein: CASSYGNMNTEAFF

V gene: TRBV28
J gene: TRBJ1-5
CDR3 protein: CASSPTGLNQPQHF

V gene: TRBV7-2
J gene: TRBJ2-5
CDR3 protein: CASRLTETQYF

V gene: TRBV6-1
J gene: TRBJ1-2
CDR3 protein: CASSYGGRYGYTF

V gene: TRBV15
J gene: TRBJ2-7
CDR3 protein: CATGRGTTYEQYF

V gene: TRBV6-2/TRBV6-3
J gene: TRBJ2-7
CDR3 protein: CASSPSAGGMKQYF

V gene: TRBV3-1
J gene: TRBJ2-7
CDR3 protein: CASSQRSYEQYF

V gene: TRBV7-8
J gene: TRBJ1-2
CDR3 protein: CASSLGYSDRADYGYTF

V gene: TRBV12-3/TRBV12-4
J gene: TRBJ1-1
CDR3 protein: CASSLLYGEAFF

V gene: TRBV11-2
J gene: TRBJ2-7
CDR3 protein: CASSFFGGTPSGEQYF

V gene: TRBV28
J gene: TRBJ2-7
CDR3 protein: CASSSGVPHEQYF

V gene: TRBV4-2
J gene: TRBJ1-2
CDR3 protein: CASSQAGDSHGYTF

V gene: TRBV28
J gene: TRBJ2-2
CDR3 protein: CASSRKAGPGELFF

V gene: TRBV6-2/TRBV6-3
J gene: TRBJ1-1
CDR3 protein: CASSGNLGTEAFF

V gene: TRBV6-5
J gene: TRBJ1-1
CDR3 protein: CASSYEEGPLNTEAFF

V gene: TRBV14
J gene: TRBJ1-1
CDR3 protein: CASSQYTGQMNTEAFF

V gene: TRBV28
J gene: TRBJ1-4
CDR3 protein: CASTGQGTNEKLFF

V gene: TRBV28
J gene: TRBJ2-7
CDR3 protein: CAIRDRASYEQYF

V gene: TRBV2
J gene: TRBJ1-1
CDR3 protein: CASSVSIRMSEAFF

V gene: TRBV2
J gene: TRBJ1-4
CDR3 protein: CASSEVLLRGARPGTGGKLSF

V gene: TRBV6-5
J gene: TRBJ1-2
CDR3 protein: CASSYSSGASGGYGYIF

V gene: TRBV7-9
J gene: TRBJ2-7
CDR3 protein: CASSFGGLSEQYF

V gene: TRBV24-1
J gene: TRBJ2-1
CDR3 protein: CATRASGRVEQFF

V gene: TRBV6-1
J gene: TRBJ2-7
CDR3 protein: CASAGRQGGINEQYF

V gene: TRBV7-9
J gene: TRBJ1-4
CDR3 protein: CASSHIRDNNEKLFF

V gene: TRBV5-1
J gene: TRBJ1-5
CDR3 protein: CASSNISAPRQPQHF

V gene: TRBV7-8
J gene: TRBJ1-2
CDR3 protein: CASSLGGESYGYTF

V gene: TRBV24-1
J gene: TRBJ2-7
CDR3 protein: CATRTGGGAPRYEQYF

V gene: TRBV29-1
J gene: TRBJ1-1
CDR3 protein: CSARGRLNTEAFF

V gene: TRBV6-2/TRBV6-3
J gene: TRBJ2-3
CDR3 protein: CASSDRPGTSLDTQYF